The 17 T cell receptor beta chains given below trace back to one sample, sequenced in a study of T cells in tuberculosis. Only in-frame clones appear in the TCRdb table, and some are missing; sequencing was by immunoSEQ multiplex PCR. The sample holds about 34,000 clones, around 93% seen once. Indicated time point: new active TB diagnosis, blood taken before or within 7 days of starting treatment. Material: PBMCs, obtained at tuberculosis diagnosis. The receptors derive from an adult with tuberculosis.

This clone was observed once. This chain links TRBV19 with TRBJ1-1; a possible D gene is TRBD1 (5 bases). Germline assignment: CDR1 LNHDA and CDR2 SQIVND (reference sequence). V was cut by 3 bases and J by 1 base, with 12 bases left in between. The CDR3 has 15 residues. The CDR3 bases are TGTGCCAGTAGTATCAATGGGGCCCCGAACACTGAAGCTTTCTTT. Its protein product is CASSINGAPNTEAFF.

The V and J genes are TRBV6-1 and TRBJ1-6; TRBD1 might be the D (5 bases). Trimming removed 8 bases at V and 1 base at J, with 9 bases between. Germline-derived CDR1 and CDR2 are MNHNS and SASEGT. CDR3 size: 14 residues. This chain's CDR3 is CASGGRSYNSPLHF. The CDR3 bases are TGTGCCAGCGGGGGGAGGTCCTATAATTCACCCCTCCACTTT.

V is TRBV19 and J is TRBJ2-2; D remains ambiguous. The germline V gene has CDR1 LNHDA and CDR2 SQIVND (reference sequence). Trimming removed 3 bases from V and 5 bases from J, with 10 bases in between. This CDR3 is 14 amino acids long. The CDR3 DNA reads TGTGCCAGTAGTATTTCAGGAATTACCGGGGAGCTGTTTTTT. This sequence encodes CASSISGITGELFF.

The sample holds one count of this clone. The V gene is TRBV5-6, the J gene TRBJ2-1; weak D call: TRBD1 (5 bases). Trimming stripped 4 bases from V and 2 bases from J, with 16 bases between. The CDR3 length is 16 residues. Per germline, CDR1 SGHDT and CDR2 YYEEEE. CDR3 protein: CASSTFFGAPYNEQFF. For the CDR3, the DNA is TGTGCCAGCAGCACGTTTTTTGGGGCACCCTACAATGAGCAGTTCTTC.

The chain recombines TRBV11-1 with TRBJ2-1; TRBD1 matches 9 bases. Trimming took 5 bases from V and 3 from J; bases not matched to a gene: 5. The CDR3 consists of 15 residues. Germline lookup yields CDR1 SGHAT and CDR2 FQDESV (reference sequence). CDR3 nucleotide sequence: TGTGCCAGCAGCCAGCGACAGGGGGACTACAATGAGCAGTTCTTC. Amino acid sequence: CASSQRQGDYNEQFF.

This clone is a singleton in its sample. This sequence joins TRBV2 and TRBJ1-3, with 9 bases aligning to TRBD1. There are 14 residues in the CDR3. With V trimmed by 8 bases and J by 4 bases, 6 bases remained unmatched. Per the germline V gene, CDR1 is SNHLY and CDR2 is FYNNEI. As DNA, the CDR3 is TGTGCCAGCCGGGACAGGGTTTCGGGAAACACCATATATTTT. Translating it yields CASRDRVSGNTIYF.

The chain couples TRBV18 to TRBJ1-2, with a possible D match to TRBD1 (5 bases). The ends were cut back, 4 bases at V and 6 bases at J, with 9 bases in the middle. Germline-derived CDR1 and CDR2 are KGHSH and LQKENI. This CDR3 comprises 12 residues. The CDR3, as DNA: TGTGCCAGCTCACGGCAGGGCGATGGCTACACCTTC. This translates into CASSRQGDGYTF.

The chain uses TRBV5-6 and TRBJ2-7, with TRBD2 identical over 8 bases. In germline, CDR1 is SGHDT, CDR2 YYEEEE. CDR3 size: 16 residues. Germline trimming cut 1 base from V and 4 bases from J; bases unmatched to any gene: 10. DNA of the CDR3: TGTGCCAGCAGCTTGTCGGGAGGGGGGGCCCGATACGAGCAGTACGTC. Amino acid sequence: CASSLSGGGARYEQYV.

This rearrangement joins TRBV4-2 to TRBJ2-2; TRBD1 might be the D (6 bases). The length of the CDR3 is 15 residues. V lost 0 bases to trimming and J lost 7 bases, with 12 bases between them. The germline CDR1 and CDR2 sequences are LGHNA and YNFKEQ. The DNA for the CDR3 is TGTGCCAGCAGCCAAGATATGACAGGCGGCGGGGAGCTGTTTTTT. Translation gives CASSQDMTGGGELFF.

This chain links TRBV10-3 with TRBJ2-7, with 7 bases fitting TRBD1. The CDR3 contains 13 residues. V dropped 6 bases and J dropped 2; count of bases not matched to a gene: 4. Per the germline V gene, CDR1 is ENHRY and CDR2 is SYGVKD. CDR3 in DNA: TGTGCCATCAGGCGACAGGGCCCCTACGAGCAGTACTTC. This sequence encodes CAIRRQGPYEQYF.

This clone was counted between two and nine times. The gene calls are TRBV19 and TRBJ1-6; tentatively, D is TRBD1 (5 bases). Germline V gene lookup returns CDR1 LNHDA and CDR2 SQIVND (reference sequence). This CDR3 has 17 amino acids. The V gene lost 6 bases and the J gene lost 0 bases, with 15 bases spanning the gap. This CDR3 reads CASSPGAVSSYNSPLHF. As DNA, the CDR3 is TGTGCCAGTAGCCCTGGGGCAGTTAGCTCCTATAATTCACCCCTCCACTTT. Complete variable domain (other parts from reference TRBV19 and TRBJ1-6): DGGITQSPKYLFRKEGQNVTLSCEQNLNHDAMYWYRQDPGQGLRLIYYSQIVNDFQKGDIAEGYSVSREKKESFPLTVTSAQKNPTAFYLCASSPGAVSSYNSPLHFGNGTRLTVT.

The J gene is TRBJ1-2, the V gene TRBV5-6, with D uncertain. Between the trimmed V and J ends, which lost 6 bases and 0 bases, there was a span of 9 bases. Germline CDR1 reads SGHDT; CDR2 reads YYEEEE. The CDR3 is made up of 13 amino acids. The DNA for the CDR3 is TGTGCCAGCACGGGTCCCACTAACTATGGCTACACCTTC. Translation gives CASTGPTNYGYTF. The whole variable domain, remainder taken from reference TRBV5-6 and TRBJ1-2, is DAGVTQSPTHLIKTRGQQVTLRCSPKSGHDTVSWYQQALGQGPQFIFQYYEEEERQRGNFPDRFSGHQFPNYSSELNVNALLLGDSALYLCASTGPTNYGYTFGSGTRLTVV.

The gene calls are TRBV29-1 and TRBJ2-7, with TRBD2 matching 7 bases. V shed 5 bases, J shed 4 bases, and the junction held 11 bases outside the gene matches. The CDR3 totals 14 residues. CDR1 and CDR2 (germline): SQVTM, ANQGSEA. The CDR3 nucleotides read TGCAGCGTTACTCTGAGGGAGGGTAGGTACGAGCAGTACGTC. Residues: CSVTLREGRYEQYV.

The rearrangement uses TRBV27 and TRBJ1-1, with 8 bases matching TRBD1. V was clipped by 6 bases and J by 8 bases; unmatched bases: 5. This CDR3 contains 12 residues. Germline CDR1 is MNHEY and CDR2 is SMNVEV (reference sequence). The CDR3 region has the DNA TGTGCCAGCAGCGGGACAGGTTTAGAAGCTTTCTTT. Residues: CASSGTGLEAFF.

The DNA of the CDR3 is TGCGCCAGCAGCTTGGCGGGATCTTACACTGAAGCTTTCTTT. Protein product: CASSLAGSYTEAFF. The chain carries TRBV5-1 and TRBJ1-1, with D hard to call. The V gene lost 0 bases and the J gene lost 3 bases, with 9 bases spanning the gap. Germline V gene sequence: CDR1 SGHRS, CDR2 YFSETQ. CDR3 length equals 14 residues.

The chain carries TRBV5-6 and TRBJ2-7; D gene unclear. With 4 bases removed from V and 5 bases from J, the gap between germline ends came to 10 bases. Germline V gives CDR1 SGHDT, CDR2 YYEEEE. The CDR3 length is 12 residues. CDR3 DNA sequence: TGTGCCAGCAGCCTAGGAGTCCACGAGCAGTACGTC. Its protein is CASSLGVHEQYV.

This chain joins TRBV19 and TRBJ2-7, with 7 positions matching TRBD1. The CDR3 totals 16 residues. Losses at the gene ends were 4 bases for V and 2 bases for J; bases not matched to a gene: 11. The germline CDR1 and CDR2 sequences are LNHDA and SQIVND (reference sequence). CDR3 loop: CASSKTTGALPYEQYV. CDR3 bases: TGTGCCAGTAGTAAAACAACAGGGGCTTTACCCTACGAGCAGTACGTC.